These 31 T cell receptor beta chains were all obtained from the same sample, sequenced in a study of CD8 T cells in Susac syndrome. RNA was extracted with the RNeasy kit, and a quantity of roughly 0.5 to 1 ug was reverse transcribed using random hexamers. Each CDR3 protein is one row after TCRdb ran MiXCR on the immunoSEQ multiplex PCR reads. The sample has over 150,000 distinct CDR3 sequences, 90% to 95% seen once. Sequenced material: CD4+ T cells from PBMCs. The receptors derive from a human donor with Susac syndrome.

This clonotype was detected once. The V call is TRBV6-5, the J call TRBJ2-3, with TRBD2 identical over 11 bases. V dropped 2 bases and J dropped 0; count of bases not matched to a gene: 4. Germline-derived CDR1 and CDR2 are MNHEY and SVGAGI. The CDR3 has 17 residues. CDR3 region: CASSYEGLAESTDTQYF. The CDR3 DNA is TGTGCCAGCAGTTACGAGGGACTAGCGGAAAGCACAGATACGCAGTATTTT.

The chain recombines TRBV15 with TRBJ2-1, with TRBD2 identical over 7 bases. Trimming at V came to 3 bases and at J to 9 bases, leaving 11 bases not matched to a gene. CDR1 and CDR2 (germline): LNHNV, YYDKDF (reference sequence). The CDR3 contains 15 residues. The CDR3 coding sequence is TGTGCCACCAGCAGTCAAGGCGGGAGTTCTCGTGAGCAGTTCTTC. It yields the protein CATSSQGGSSREQFF.

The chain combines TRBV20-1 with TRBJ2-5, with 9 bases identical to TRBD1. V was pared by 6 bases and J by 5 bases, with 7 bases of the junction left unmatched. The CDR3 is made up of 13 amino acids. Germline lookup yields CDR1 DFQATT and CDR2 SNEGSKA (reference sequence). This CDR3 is CSAPGQGGETQYF. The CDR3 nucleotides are TGCAGTGCCCCGGGACAGGGTGGCGAGACCCAGTACTTC.

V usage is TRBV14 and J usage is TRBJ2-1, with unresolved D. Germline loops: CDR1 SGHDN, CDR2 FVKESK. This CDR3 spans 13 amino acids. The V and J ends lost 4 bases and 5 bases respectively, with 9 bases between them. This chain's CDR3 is CASSLGLHNEQFF. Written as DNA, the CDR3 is TGTGCCAGCAGCCTCGGGCTCCACAATGAGCAGTTCTTC. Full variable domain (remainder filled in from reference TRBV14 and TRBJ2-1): EAGVTQFPSHSVIEKGQTVTLRCDPISGHDNLYWYRRVMGKEIKFLLHFVKESKQDESGMPNNRFLAERTGGTYSTLKVQPAELEDSGVYFCASSLGLHNEQFFGPGTRLTVL.

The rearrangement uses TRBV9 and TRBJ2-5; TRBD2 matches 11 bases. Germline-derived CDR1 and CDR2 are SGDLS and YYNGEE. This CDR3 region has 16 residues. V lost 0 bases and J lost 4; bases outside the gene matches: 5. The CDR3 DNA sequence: TGTGCCAGCAGCGTAGGTAGCGGGGGGGCCGTAGAGACCCAGTACTTC. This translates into CASSVGSGGAVETQYF.

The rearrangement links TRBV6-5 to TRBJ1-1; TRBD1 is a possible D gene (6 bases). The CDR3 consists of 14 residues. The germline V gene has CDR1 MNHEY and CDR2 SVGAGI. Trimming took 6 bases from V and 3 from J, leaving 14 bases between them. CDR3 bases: TGTGCCAGCAGCGAACAGGGTCTGGACACTGAAGCTTTCTTT. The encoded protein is CASSEQGLDTEAFF.

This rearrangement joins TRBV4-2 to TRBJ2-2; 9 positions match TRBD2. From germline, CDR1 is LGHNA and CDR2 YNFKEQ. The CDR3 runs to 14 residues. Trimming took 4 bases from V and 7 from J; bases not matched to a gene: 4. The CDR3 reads CASSPLTSGGELFF. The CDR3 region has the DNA TGTGCCAGCAGCCCTTTGACTAGCGGCGGGGAGCTGTTTTTT.

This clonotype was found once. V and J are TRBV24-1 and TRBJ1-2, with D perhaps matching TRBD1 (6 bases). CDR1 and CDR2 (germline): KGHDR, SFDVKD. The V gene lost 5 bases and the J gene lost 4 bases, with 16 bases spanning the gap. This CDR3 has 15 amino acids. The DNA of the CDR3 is TGTGCCACCAGTGCCGAAACAGGGTACGGCTATGGCTACACCTTC. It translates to CATSAETGYGYGYTF.

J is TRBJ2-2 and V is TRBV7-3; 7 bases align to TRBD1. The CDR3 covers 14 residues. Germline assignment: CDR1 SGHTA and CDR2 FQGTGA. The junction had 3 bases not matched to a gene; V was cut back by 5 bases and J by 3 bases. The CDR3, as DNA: TGTGCCAGCAGCAGGGACAGTGACACCGGGGAGCTGTTTTTT. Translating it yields CASSRDSDTGELFF.

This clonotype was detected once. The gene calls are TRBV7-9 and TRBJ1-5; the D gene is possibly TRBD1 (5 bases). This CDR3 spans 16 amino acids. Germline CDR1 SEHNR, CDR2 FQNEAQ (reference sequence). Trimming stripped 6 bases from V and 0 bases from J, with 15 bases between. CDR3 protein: CASSASGGYSNQPQHF. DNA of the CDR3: TGTGCCAGCAGTGCCTCGGGGGGATATAGCAATCAGCCCCAGCATTTT.

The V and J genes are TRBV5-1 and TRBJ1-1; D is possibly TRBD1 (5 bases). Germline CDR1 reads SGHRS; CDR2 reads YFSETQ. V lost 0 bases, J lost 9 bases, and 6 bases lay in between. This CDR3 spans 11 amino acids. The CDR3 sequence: CASSLEGKAFF. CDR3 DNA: TGCGCCAGCAGCTTGGAGGGGAAAGCTTTCTTT. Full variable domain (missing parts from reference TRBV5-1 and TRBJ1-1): KAGVTQTPRYLIKTRGQQVTLSCSPISGHRSVSWYQQTPGQGLQFLFEYFSETQRNKGNFPGRFSGRQFSNSRSEMNVSTLELGDSALYLCASSLEGKAFFGQGTRLTVV.

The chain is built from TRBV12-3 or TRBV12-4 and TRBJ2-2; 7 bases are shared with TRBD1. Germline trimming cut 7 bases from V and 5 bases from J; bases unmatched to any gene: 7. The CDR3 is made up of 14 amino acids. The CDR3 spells CASNQGEWTGELFF. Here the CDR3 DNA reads TGTGCCAGCAACCAGGGGGAGTGGACCGGGGAGCTGTTTTTT.

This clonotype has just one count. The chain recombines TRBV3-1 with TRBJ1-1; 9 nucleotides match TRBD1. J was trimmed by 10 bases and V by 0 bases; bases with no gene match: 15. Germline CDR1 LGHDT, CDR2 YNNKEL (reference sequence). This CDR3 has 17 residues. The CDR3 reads CASSQDSWSGTGWVAFF. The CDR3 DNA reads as TGTGCCAGCAGCCAAGATTCTTGGTCTGGGACAGGGTGGGTAGCTTTCTTT.

The CDR3 is CATSRDRGGQFNEQFF. CDR3 nucleotides: TGTGCCACCAGCAGAGATAGGGGTGGGCAGTTCAATGAGCAGTTCTTC. The J gene is TRBJ2-1, the V gene TRBV15, with D possibly being TRBD1 (5 bases). The V end lost 0 bases, the J end lost 6 bases, and 15 bases lay between the germline ends. CDR1 and CDR2 from the germline V gene are LNHNV and YYDKDF (reference sequence). The CDR3 totals 16 residues.

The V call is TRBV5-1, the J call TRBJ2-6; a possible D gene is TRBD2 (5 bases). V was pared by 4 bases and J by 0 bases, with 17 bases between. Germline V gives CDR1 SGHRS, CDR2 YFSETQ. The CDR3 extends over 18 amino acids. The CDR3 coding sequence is TGCGCCAGCAGCGGAGACCGGGATGTCAGCTCTGGGGCCAACGTCCTGACTTTC. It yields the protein CASSGDRDVSSGANVLTF.

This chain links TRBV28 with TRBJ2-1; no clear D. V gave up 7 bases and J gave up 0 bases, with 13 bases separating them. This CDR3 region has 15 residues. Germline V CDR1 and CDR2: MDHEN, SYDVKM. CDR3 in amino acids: CASTLVGSSYNEQFF. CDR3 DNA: TGTGCCAGCACCCTGGTGGGAAGCTCCTACAATGAGCAGTTCTTC.

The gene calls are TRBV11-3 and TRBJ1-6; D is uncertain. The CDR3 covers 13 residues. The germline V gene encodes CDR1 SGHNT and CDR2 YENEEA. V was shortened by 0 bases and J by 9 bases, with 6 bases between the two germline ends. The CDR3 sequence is CASSLEMGSPLHF. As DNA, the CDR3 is TGTGCCAGCAGCTTAGAGATGGGTTCACCCCTCCACTTT.

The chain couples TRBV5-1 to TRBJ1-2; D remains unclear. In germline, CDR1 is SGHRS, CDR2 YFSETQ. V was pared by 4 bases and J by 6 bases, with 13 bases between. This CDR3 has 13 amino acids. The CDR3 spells CASSRQTSDGYTF. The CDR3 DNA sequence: TGCGCCAGCAGCCGTCAGACCTCTGATGGCTACACCTTC.

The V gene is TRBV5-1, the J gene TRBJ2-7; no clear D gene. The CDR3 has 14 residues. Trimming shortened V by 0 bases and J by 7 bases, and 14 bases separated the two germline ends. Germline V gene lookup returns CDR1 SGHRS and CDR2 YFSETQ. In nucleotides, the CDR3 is TGCGCCAGCAGCTTGGAGAGGATGCAGAGAGAGCAGTACTTC. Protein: CASSLERMQREQYF.

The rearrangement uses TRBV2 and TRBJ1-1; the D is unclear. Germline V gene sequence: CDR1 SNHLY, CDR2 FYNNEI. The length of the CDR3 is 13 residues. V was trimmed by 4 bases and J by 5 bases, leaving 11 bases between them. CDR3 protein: CASSVGYGTEAFF. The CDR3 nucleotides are TGTGCCAGCAGTGTTGGTTACGGGACTGAAGCTTTCTTT.

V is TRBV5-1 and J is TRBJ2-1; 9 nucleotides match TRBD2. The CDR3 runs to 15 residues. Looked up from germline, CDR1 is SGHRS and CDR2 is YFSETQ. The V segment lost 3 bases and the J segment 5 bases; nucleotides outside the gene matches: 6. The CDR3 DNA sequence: TGCGCCAGCAGCTCCCTAGCGGGGACGGACAATGAGCAGTTCTTC. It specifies CASSSLAGTDNEQFF.

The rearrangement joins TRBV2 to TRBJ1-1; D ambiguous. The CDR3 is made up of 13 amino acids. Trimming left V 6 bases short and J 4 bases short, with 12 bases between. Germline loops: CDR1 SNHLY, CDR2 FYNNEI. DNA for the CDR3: TGTGCCAGCAGCGCCCGCGAGGGCACTGAAGCTTTCTTT. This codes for CASSAREGTEAFF.

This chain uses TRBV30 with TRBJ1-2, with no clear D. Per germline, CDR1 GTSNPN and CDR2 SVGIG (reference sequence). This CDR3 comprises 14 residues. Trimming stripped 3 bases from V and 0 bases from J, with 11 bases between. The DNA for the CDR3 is TGTGCCTGGAGCCGGCAGCAACCTAACTATGGCTACACCTTC. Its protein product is CAWSRQQPNYGYTF.

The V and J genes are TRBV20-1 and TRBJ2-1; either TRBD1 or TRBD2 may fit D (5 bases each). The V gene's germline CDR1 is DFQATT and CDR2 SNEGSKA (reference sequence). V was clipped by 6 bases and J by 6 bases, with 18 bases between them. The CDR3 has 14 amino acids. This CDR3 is CSATGTRPLNEQFF. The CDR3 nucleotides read TGCAGTGCAACCGGGACCCGGCCTCTCAATGAGCAGTTCTTC.

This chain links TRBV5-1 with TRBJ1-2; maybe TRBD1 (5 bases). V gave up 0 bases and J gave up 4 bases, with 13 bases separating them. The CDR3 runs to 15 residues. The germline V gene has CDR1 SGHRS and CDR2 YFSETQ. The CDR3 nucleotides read TGCGCCAGCAGCTTGGAAGCTGGGGCAACCTATGGCTACACCTTC. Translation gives CASSLEAGATYGYTF.

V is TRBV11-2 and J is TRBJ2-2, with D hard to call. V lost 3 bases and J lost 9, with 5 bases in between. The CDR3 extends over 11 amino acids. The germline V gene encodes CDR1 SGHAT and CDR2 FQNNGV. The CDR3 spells CASSFIRELFF. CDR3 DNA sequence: TGTGCCAGCAGCTTTATTCGGGAGCTGTTTTTT. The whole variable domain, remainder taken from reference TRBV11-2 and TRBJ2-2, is EAGVAQSPRYKIIEKRQSVAFWCNPISGHATLYWYQQILGQGPKLLIQFQNNGVVDDSQLPKDRFSAERLKGVDSTLKIQPAKLEDSAVYLCASSFIRELFFGEGSRLTVL.

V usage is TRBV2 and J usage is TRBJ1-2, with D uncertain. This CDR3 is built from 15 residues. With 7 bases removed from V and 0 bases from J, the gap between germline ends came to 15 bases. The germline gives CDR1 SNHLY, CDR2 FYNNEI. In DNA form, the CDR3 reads TGTGCCAGCATGCAAGGAAGTACTTCTAACTATGGCTACACCTTC. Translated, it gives CASMQGSTSNYGYTF.

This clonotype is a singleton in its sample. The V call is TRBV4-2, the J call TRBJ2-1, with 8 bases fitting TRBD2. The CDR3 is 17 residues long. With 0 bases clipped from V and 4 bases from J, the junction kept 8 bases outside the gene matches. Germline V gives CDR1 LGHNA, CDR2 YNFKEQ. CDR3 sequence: CASSQDLPLAGYNEQFF. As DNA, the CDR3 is TGTGCCAGCAGCCAAGATCTTCCCCTAGCGGGTTACAATGAGCAGTTCTTC.

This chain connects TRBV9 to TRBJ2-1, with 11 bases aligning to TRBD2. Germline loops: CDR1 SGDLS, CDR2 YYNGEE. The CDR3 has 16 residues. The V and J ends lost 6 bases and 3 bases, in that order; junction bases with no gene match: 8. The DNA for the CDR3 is TGTGCCAGCAATCCTACCGGGACTAGCGGCTACAATGAGCAGTTCTTC. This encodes CASNPTGTSGYNEQFF.

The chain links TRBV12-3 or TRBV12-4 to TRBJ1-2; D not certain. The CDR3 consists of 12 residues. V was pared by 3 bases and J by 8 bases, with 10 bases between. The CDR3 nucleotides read TGTGCCAGCAGTTTTAACAGCGAGGGCTACACCTTC. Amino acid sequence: CASSFNSEGYTF.

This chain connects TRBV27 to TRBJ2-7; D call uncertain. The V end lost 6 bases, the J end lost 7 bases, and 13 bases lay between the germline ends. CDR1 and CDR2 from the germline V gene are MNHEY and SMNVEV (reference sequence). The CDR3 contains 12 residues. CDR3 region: CASSLPSREQYF. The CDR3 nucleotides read TGTGCCAGCAGCCTACCTAGTAGAGAGCAGTACTTC.